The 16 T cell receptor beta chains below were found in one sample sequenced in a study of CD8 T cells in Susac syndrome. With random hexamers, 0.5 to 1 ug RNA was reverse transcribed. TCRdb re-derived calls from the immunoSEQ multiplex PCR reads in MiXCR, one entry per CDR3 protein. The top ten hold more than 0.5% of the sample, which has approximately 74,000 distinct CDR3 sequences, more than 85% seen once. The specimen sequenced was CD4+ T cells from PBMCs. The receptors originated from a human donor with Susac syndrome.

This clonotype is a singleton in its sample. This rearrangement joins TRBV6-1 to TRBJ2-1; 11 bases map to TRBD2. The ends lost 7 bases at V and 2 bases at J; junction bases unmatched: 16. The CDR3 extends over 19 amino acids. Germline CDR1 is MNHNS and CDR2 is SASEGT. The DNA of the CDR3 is TGTGCCAGCACCCCGGGACAGGGCCGTAGCGGGAGGGCCTACAATGAGCAGTTCTTC. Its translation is CASTPGQGRSGRAYNEQFF.

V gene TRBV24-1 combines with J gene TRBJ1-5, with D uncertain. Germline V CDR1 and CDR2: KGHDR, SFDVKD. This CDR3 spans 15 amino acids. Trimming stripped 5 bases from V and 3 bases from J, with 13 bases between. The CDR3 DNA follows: TGTGCCACCAGTGGTGGAAGAGCGAACAATCAGCCCCAGCATTTT. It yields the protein CATSGGRANNQPQHF.

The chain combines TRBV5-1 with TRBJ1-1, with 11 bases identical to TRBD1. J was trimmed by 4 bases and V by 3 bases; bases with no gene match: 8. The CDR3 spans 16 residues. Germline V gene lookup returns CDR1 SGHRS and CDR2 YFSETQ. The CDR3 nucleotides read TGCGCCAGCAGCTCAATGCGGGACAGGGGGACCACTGAAGCTTTCTTT. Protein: CASSSMRDRGTTEAFF.

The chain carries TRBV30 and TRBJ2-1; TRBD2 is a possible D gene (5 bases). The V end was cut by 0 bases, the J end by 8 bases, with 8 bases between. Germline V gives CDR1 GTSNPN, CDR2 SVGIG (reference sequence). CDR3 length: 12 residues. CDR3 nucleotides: TGTGCCTGGAGTGTATCGGGGTATGAGCAGTTCTTC. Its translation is CAWSVSGYEQFF.

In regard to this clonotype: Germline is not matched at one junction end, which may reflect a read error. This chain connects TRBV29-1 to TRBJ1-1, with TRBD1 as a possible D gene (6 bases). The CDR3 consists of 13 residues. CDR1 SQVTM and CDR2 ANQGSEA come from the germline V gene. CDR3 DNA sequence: TGCAGCGTTAACAGGGCGCTGAACGCTGAAGCTTTCTTT. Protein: CSVNRALNAEAFF. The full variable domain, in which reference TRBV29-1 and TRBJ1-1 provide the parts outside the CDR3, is SAVISQKPSRDICQRGTSLTIQCQVDSQVTMMFWYRQQPGQSLTLIATANQGSEATYESGFVIDKFPISRPNLTFSTLTVSNMSPEDSSIYLCSVNRALNAEAFFGQGTRLTVV.

CDR3 coding DNA: TGTGCCAGCAGTCGAGAAGTAGCCCGACGGGGGCAGCCCCAGCATTTT. Protein product: CASSREVARRGQPQHF. The genes are TRBV12-3 or TRBV12-4 and TRBJ1-5, with D tentatively TRBD1 (5 bases). CDR3 length: 16 amino acids. Trimming shortened V by 5 bases and J by 7 bases, and 21 bases separated the two germline ends.

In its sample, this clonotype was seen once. The CDR3 sequence: CASSLKRDVAYNEQFF. CDR3 nucleotide sequence: TGTGCCAGCAGCTTGAAGCGGGATGTGGCTTACAATGAGCAGTTCTTC. V gene TRBV5-4 combines with J gene TRBJ2-1; 7 bases are a match to TRBD2. With 1 base clipped from V and 4 bases from J, the junction kept 8 bases outside the gene matches. Germline lookup yields CDR1 SGHNT and CDR2 YYREEE (reference sequence). The CDR3 consists of 16 residues.

Here the CDR3 DNA reads TGTGCCAGCAGCTCCCCGTGGGCGGACTCTGAAGCTTTCTTT. This sequence encodes CASSSPWADSEAFF. The chain joins TRBV7-2 to TRBJ1-1; D unresolved. The CDR3 is made up of 14 amino acids. Germline CDR1 reads SGHTA; CDR2 reads FQGNSA. Deletions cut 4 bases from V and 6 bases from J, with 15 bases between.

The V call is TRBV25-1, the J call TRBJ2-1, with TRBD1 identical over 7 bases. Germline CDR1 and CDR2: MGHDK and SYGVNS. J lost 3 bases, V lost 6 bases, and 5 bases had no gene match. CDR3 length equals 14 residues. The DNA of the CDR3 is TGTGCCAGCAGCTCGGGACAGTACTACAATGAGCAGTTCTTC. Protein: CASSSGQYYNEQFF.

The CDR3 loop is CASSFSGQGRTGELFF. DNA for the CDR3: TGTGCCAGCAGTTTTAGCGGACAGGGAAGGACCGGGGAGCTGTTTTTT. The chain carries TRBV28 and TRBJ2-2; 8 nucleotides agree with TRBD1. The CDR3 loop spans 16 amino acids. Germline V gives CDR1 MDHEN, CDR2 SYDVKM. V trimming: 3 bases; J trimming: 5 bases; junction bases outside the gene matches: 8.

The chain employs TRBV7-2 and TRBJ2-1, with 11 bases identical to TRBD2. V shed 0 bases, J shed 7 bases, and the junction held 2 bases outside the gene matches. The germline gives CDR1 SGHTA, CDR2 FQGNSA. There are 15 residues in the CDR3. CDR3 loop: CASSLALAGGNEQFF. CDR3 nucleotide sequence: TGTGCCAGCAGCTTAGCCTTAGCGGGGGGGAATGAGCAGTTCTTC.

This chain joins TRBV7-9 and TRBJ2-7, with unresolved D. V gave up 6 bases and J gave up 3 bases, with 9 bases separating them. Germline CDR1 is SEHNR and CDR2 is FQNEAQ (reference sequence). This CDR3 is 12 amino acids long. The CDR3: CASSLIGYEQYF. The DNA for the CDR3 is TGTGCCAGCAGTCTCATTGGCTACGAGCAGTACTTC. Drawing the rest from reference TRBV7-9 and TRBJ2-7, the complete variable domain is DTGVSQNPRHKITKRGQNVTFRCDPISEHNRLYWYRQTLGQGPEFLTYFQNEAQLEKSRLLSDRFSAERPKGSFSTLEIQRTEQGDSAMYLCASSLIGYEQYFGPGTRLTVT.

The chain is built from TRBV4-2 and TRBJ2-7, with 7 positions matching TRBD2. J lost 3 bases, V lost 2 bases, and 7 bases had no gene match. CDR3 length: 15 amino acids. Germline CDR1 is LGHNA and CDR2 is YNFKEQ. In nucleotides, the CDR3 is TGTGCCAGCAGCCAATCCGCGGGGGAGCTCTACGAGCAGTACTTC. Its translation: CASSQSAGELYEQYF.

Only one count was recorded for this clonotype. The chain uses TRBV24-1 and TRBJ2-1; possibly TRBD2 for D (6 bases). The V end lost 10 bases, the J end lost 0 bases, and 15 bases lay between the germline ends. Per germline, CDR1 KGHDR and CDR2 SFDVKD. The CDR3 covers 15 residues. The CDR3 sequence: CATSPGTSSYNEQFF. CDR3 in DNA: TGTGCCACGTCCCCCGGGACTTCCTCCTACAATGAGCAGTTCTTC.

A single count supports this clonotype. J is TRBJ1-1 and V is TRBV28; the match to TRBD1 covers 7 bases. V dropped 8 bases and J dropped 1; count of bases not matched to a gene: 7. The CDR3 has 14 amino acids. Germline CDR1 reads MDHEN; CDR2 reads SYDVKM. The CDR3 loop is CASGRQGPNTEAFF. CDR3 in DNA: TGTGCCAGCGGCCGACAGGGCCCGAACACTGAAGCTTTCTTT.

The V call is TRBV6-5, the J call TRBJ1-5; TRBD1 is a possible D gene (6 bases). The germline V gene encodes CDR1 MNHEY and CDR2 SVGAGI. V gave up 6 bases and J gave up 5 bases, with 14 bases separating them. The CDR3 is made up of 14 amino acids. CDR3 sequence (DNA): TGTGCCAGCAGGGGAGAGGGGGAATATCAGCCCCAGCATTTT. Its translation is CASRGEGEYQPQHF.